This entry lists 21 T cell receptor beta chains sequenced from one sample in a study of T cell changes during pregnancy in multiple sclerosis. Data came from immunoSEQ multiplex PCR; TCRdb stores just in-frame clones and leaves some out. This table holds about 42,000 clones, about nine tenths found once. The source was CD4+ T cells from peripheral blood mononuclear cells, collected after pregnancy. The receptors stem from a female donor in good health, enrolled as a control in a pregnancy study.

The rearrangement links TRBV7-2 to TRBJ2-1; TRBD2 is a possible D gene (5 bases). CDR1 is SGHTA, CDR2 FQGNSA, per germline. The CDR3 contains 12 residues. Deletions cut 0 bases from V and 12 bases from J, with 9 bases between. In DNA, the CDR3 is TGTGCCAGCAGCTTAGCCCCCGGAGGGCAGTTCTTC. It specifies CASSLAPGGQFF. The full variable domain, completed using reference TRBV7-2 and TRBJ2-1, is GAGVSQSPSNKVTEKGKDVELRCDPISGHTALYWYRQSLGQGLEFLIYFQGNSAPDKSGLPSDRFSAERTGGSVSTLTIQRTQQEDSAVYLCASSLAPGGQFFGPGTRLTVL.

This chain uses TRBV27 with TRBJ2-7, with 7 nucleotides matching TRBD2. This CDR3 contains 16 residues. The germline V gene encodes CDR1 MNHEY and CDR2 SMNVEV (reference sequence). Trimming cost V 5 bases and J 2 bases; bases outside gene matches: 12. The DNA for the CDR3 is TGTGCCAGCAGTACGTCCGGGACTACCAAGCCCTACGAGCAGTACTTC. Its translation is CASSTSGTTKPYEQYF.

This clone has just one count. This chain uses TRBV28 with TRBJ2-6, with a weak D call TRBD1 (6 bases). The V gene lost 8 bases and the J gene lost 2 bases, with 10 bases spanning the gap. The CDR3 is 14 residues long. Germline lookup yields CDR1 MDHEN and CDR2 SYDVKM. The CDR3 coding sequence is TGTGCCAGCGAAGGGGGTGCTGGGGCCAACGTCCTGACTTTC. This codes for CASEGGAGANVLTF.

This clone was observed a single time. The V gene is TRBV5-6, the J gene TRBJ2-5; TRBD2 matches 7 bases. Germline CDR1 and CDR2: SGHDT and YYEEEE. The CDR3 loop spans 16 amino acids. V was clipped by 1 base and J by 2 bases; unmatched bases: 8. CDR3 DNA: TGTGCCAGCAGCTTGAGGTTGGGAGGGTGGCAAGAGACCCAGTACTTC. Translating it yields CASSLRLGGWQETQYF.

The DNA for the CDR3 is TGTGCCAGCAGCTTTGAGGGGGCCAGCACAGATACGCAGTATTTT. It specifies CASSFEGASTDTQYF. The J gene is TRBJ2-3, the V gene TRBV5-4, with 7 bases that match TRBD1. CDR3 length: 15 residues. Germline CDR1 SGHNT, CDR2 YYREEE (reference sequence). V was clipped by 2 bases and J by 0 bases; unmatched bases: 3. The entire variable domain, with the rest obtained from reference TRBV5-4 and TRBJ2-3, is as follows: ETGVTQSPTHLIKTRGQQVTLRCSSQSGHNTVSWYQQALGQGPQFIFQYYREEENGRGNFPPRFSGLQFPNYSSELNVNALELDDSALYLCASSFEGASTDTQYFGPGTRLTVL.

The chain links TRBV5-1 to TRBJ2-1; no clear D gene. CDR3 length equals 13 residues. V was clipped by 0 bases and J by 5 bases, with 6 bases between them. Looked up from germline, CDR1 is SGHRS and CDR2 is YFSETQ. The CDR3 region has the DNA TGCGCCAGCAGCTTGGTTTTAAACAATGAGCAGTTCTTC. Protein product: CASSLVLNNEQFF. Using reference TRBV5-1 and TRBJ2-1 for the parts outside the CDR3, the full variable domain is KAGVTQTPRYLIKTRGQQVTLSCSPISGHRSVSWYQQTPGQGLQFLFEYFSETQRNKGNFPGRFSGRQFSNSRSEMNVSTLELGDSALYLCASSLVLNNEQFFGPGTRLTVL.

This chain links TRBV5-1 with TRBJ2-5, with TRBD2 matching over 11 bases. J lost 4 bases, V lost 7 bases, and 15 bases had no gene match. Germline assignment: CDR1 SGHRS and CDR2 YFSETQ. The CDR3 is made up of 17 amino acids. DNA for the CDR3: TGCGCCAGCTTACTCGGCGGTAGCGGGGGGGCCACAGAGACCCAGTACTTC. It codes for CASLLGGSGGATETQYF.

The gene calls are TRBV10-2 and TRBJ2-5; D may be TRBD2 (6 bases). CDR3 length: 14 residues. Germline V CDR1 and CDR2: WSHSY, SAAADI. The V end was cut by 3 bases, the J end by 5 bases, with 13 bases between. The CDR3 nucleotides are TGCGCCAGCAGTGACGCGGGGCGCGGGGAGACCCAGTACTTC. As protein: CASSDAGRGETQYF.

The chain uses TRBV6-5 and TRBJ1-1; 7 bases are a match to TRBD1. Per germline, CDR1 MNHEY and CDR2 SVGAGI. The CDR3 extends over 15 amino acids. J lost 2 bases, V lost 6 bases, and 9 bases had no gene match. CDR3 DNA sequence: TGTGCCAGCAGAAAAGTGGGACAGATAAACACTGAAGCTTTCTTT. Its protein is CASRKVGQINTEAFF.

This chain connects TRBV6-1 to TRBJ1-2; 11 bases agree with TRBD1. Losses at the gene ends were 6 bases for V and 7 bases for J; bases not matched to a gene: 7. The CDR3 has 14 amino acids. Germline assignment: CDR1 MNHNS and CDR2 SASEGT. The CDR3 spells CASRKDRGLFGYTF. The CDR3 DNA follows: TGTGCCAGCAGAAAGGACAGGGGGCTATTTGGCTACACCTTC.

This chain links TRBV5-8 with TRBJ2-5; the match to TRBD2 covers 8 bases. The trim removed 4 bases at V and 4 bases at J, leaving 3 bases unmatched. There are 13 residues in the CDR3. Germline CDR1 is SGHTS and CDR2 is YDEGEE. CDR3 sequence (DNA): TGTGCCAGCAGCACGACTAGCGCAGAGACCCAGTACTTC. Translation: CASSTTSAETQYF.

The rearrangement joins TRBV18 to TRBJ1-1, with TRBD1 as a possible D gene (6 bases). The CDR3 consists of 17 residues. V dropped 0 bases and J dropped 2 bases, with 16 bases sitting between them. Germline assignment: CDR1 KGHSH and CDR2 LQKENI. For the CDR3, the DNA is TGTGCCAGCTCACCACCGATGGGGGCGAATTCAAACACTGAAGCTTTCTTT. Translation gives CASSPPMGANSNTEAFF.

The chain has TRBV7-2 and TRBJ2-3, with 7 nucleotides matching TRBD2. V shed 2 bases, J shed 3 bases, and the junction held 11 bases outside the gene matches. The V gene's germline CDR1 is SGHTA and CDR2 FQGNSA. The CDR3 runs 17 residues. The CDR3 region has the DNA TGTGCCAGCAGCTTATTAGGTGCGGGAGTCCAGACAGATACGCAGTATTTT. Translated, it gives CASSLLGAGVQTDTQYF.

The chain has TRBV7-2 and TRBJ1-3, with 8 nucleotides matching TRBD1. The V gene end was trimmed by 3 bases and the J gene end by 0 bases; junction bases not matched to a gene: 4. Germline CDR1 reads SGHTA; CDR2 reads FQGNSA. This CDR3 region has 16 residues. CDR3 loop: CASSLDRANSGNTIYF. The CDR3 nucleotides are TGTGCCAGCAGCTTGGACAGGGCAAACTCTGGAAACACCATATATTTT.

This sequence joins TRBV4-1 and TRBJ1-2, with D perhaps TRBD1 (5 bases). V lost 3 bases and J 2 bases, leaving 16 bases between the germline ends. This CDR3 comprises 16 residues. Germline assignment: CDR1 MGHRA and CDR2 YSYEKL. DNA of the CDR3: TGCGCCAGCAGCCAGGGGCGGGTCGGACTAAACTATGGCTACACCTTC. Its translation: CASSQGRVGLNYGYTF.

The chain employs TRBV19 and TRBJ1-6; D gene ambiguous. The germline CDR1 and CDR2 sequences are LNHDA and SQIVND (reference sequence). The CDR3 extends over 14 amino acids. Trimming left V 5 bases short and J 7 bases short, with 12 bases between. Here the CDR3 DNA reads TGTGCCAGTAGTTTGGCTAGTGGGAATTCACCCCTCCACTTT. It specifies CASSLASGNSPLHF.

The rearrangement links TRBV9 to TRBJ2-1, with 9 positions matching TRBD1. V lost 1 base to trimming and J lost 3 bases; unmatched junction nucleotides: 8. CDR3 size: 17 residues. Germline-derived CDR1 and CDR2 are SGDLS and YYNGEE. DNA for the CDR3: TGTGCCAGCAGCGTAACGGGACAGGGTAAACTCTACAATGAGCAGTTCTTC. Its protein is CASSVTGQGKLYNEQFF.

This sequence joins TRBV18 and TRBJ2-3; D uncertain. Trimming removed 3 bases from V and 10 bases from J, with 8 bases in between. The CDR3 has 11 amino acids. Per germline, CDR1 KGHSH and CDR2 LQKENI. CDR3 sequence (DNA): TGTGCCAGCTCACCGCGCGTGGCGCAGTATTTT. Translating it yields CASSPRVAQYF.

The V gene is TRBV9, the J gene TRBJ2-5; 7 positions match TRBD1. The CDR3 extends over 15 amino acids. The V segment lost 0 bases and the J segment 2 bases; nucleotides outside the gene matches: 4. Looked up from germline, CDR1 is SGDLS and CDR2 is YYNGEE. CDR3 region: CASSVGGQTQETQYF. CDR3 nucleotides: TGTGCCAGCAGCGTAGGGGGACAGACACAAGAGACCCAGTACTTC.

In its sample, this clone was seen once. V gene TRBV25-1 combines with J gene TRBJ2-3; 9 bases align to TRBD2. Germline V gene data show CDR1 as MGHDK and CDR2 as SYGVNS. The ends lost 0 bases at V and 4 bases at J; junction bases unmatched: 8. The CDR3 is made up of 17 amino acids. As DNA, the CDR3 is TGTGCCAGCAGTGAATATCGGCTAGCGGGATTGTCAGATACGCAGTATTTT. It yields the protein CASSEYRLAGLSDTQYF.

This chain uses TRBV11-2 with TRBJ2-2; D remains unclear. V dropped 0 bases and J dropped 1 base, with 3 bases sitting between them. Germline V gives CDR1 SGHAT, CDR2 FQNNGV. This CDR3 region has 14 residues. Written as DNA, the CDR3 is TGTGCCAGCAGCTTAGACCTGAACACCGGGGAGCTGTTTTTT. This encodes CASSLDLNTGELFF.